The 21 T cell receptor beta chains below come from one sample, sequenced in a study of blood T cells in healthy people across ages. Using a J-beta primer mix together with a sample-barcoded 5' primer, a second PCR was run for about 7 to 12 cycles. TCRdb re-analysed the 5' RACE reads in MiXCR, keeping a single row per CDR3 protein. Altogether 800,000 to 1,300,000 distinct CDR3 sequences are present, 20% to 25% being singletons, with the ten largest covering 0.65% to 0.75%. This sample was also put to use in a study of T cells of mothers and their children.

Input material: blood. These receptors originate from a girl aged 2 to 9 in good health.

This clonotype was detected a few times. This rearrangement joins TRBV5-1 to TRBJ2-3; 16 bases are a match to TRBD2. J gave up 2 bases and V 4 bases, and 7 bases lay outside the gene matches. Germline CDR1 is SGHRS and CDR2 is YFSETQ. The CDR3 contains 18 residues. DNA for the CDR3: TGCGCCAGCAGCAGCGGGACTAGCGGGAGGGCGTCCACAGATACGCAGTATTTT. Protein sequence: CASSSGTSGRASTDTQYF.

The genes are TRBV9 and TRBJ2-5; 7 bases fit TRBD2. The DNA matches TRBJ2-1 better at its end, which makes the J call doubtful. The CDR3 runs 14 residues. The V gene's germline CDR1 is SGDLS and CDR2 YYNGEE. CDR3 region: CASSVVGGYDEQFF. CDR3 sequence (DNA): TGTGCCAGCAGCGTAGTGGGGGGGTACGATGAGCAGTTCTTC.

The CDR3 is CSVVLGDVVRTDTQYF. In DNA form, the CDR3 reads TGCAGCGTTGTTCTGGGGGACGTCGTTCGTACAGATACGCAGTATTTT. The chain has TRBV29-1 and TRBJ2-3, with D tentatively TRBD1 or TRBD2 (5 bases each). The CDR3 consists of 16 residues. The ends were cut back, 4 bases at V and 3 bases at J, with 20 bases in the middle. Germline CDR1 SQVTM, CDR2 ANQGSEA.

The chain recombines TRBV6-1 with TRBJ2-7; weak D call: TRBD1 (6 bases). This CDR3 has 12 amino acids. V lost 8 bases, J lost 3 bases, and 11 bases lay in between. The germline CDR1 and CDR2 sequences are MNHNS and SASEGT. This CDR3 is CASGGGYYEQYF. The CDR3 DNA reads TGTGCCAGCGGGGGCGGCTACTACGAGCAGTACTTC.

This clonotype came up a few times. A junction boundary mismatches the germline segment, possibly from a read error. The rearrangement joins TRBV29-1 to TRBJ2-5; 7 bases are shared with TRBD2. This CDR3 contains 15 residues. Germline V CDR1 and CDR2: SQVTM, ANQGSEA. The CDR3 region is CSVLWPAGVTETQYF. CDR3 coding DNA: TGCAGCGTTCTATGGCCGGCGGGAGTCACGGAGACCCAATACTTC.

This clonotype turned up a few times. The chain recombines TRBV12-3 or TRBV12-4 with TRBJ2-2, with D possibly matching TRBD2 (5 bases). Trimming removed 8 bases at V and 0 bases at J, with 7 bases between. This CDR3 has 13 residues. The DNA of the CDR3 is TGTGCCAGCCCGGACTCGAACACCGGGGAGCTGTTTTTT. Protein sequence: CASPDSNTGELFF.

The chain combines TRBV29-1 with TRBJ2-1, with 9 bases identical to TRBD2. The CDR3 is made up of 13 amino acids. V dropped 7 bases and J dropped 9; count of bases not matched to a gene: 10. Germline CDR1 SQVTM, CDR2 ANQGSEA. CDR3 sequence: CSAPGTSISEQFF. In nucleotides, the CDR3 is TGCAGCGCCCCCGGGACTAGCATCAGTGAGCAGTTCTTC.

The chain links TRBV5-1 to TRBJ2-1, with no clear D. Trimming stripped 2 bases from V and 3 bases from J, with 12 bases between. Per the germline V gene, CDR1 is SGHRS and CDR2 is YFSETQ. This CDR3 comprises 15 residues. The CDR3 reads CASSFGSEYYNEQFF. CDR3 coding DNA: TGCGCCAGCAGCTTTGGGTCAGAATACTACAATGAGCAGTTCTTC.

This clonotype was observed many times. The gene calls are TRBV20-1 and TRBJ2-5, with TRBD2 identical over 7 bases. CDR3 length equals 14 residues. CDR1 DFQATT and CDR2 SNEGSKA come from the germline V gene (reference sequence). V was clipped by 1 base and J by 2 bases; unmatched bases: 4. The CDR3 sequence: CSARAGGGQETQYF. The CDR3 DNA reads TGCAGTGCTAGAGCGGGAGGAGGACAAGAGACCCAGTACTTC.

This clonotype was observed a handful of times. This chain uses TRBV7-8 with TRBJ2-7; D is possibly TRBD2 (6 bases). V dropped 5 bases and J dropped 2 bases, with 16 bases sitting between them. CDR1 and CDR2 (germline): SGHVS, FQNEAQ. The CDR3 extends over 15 amino acids. As DNA, the CDR3 is TGTGCCAGCAGCCTACCCGGTAGCGGAACCTACGAGCAGTACTTC. Translation: CASSLPGSGTYEQYF.

The V and J genes are TRBV2 and TRBJ2-5; no clear D. The CDR3 extends over 14 amino acids. Deletions cut 6 bases from V and 0 bases from J, with 11 bases between. CDR1 and CDR2 from the germline V gene are SNHLY and FYNNEI. In DNA, the CDR3 is TGTGCCAGCAGCCCACAGTTGAACCAAGAGACCCAGTACTTC. Translation gives CASSPQLNQETQYF.

This chain joins TRBV6-4 and TRBJ1-2, with D uncertain. V dropped 3 bases and J dropped 2 bases, with 7 bases sitting between them. The CDR3 has 13 residues. Germline CDR1 and CDR2: MRHNA and SNTAGT. This chain's CDR3 is CASSEGPNYGYTF. The CDR3 nucleotides are TGTGCCAGCAGTGAGGGCCCCAACTATGGCTACACCTTC.

This clonotype was seen more than once but under ten times. The chain couples TRBV29-1 to TRBJ2-1; unclear D gene. Germline CDR1 and CDR2: SQVTM and ANQGSEA. V was trimmed by 7 bases and J by 1 base, leaving 14 bases between them. The CDR3 consists of 14 residues. The CDR3 protein is CSARLDGSYNEQFF. The CDR3 nucleotides are TGCAGCGCCAGGCTGGATGGGTCCTACAATGAGCAGTTCTTC.

There are a few counts of this clonotype. The rearrangement links TRBV28 to TRBJ1-2, with D unclear. CDR3 length: 14 amino acids. The V end lost 6 bases, the J end lost 6 bases, and 17 bases lay between the germline ends. Germline CDR1 MDHEN, CDR2 SYDVKM. The CDR3 sequence: CASRDSRTVDGYTF. The CDR3 coding sequence is TGTGCCAGCAGAGATAGCCGGACCGTTGATGGCTACACCTTC.

The chain recombines TRBV12-3 or TRBV12-4 with TRBJ2-1; 11 bases match TRBD2. J was trimmed by 0 bases and V by 7 bases; bases with no gene match: 5. The CDR3 has 16 residues. DNA of the CDR3: TGTGCCAGCACCTTAGCGGGAGGGAGCTCCTACAATGAGCAGTTCTTC. It codes for CASTLAGGSSYNEQFF.

The chain recombines TRBV7-9 with TRBJ2-5; possibly TRBD1 for D (6 bases). Germline CDR1 SEHNR, CDR2 FQNEAQ (reference sequence). CDR3 size: 14 residues. Trimming removed 6 bases at V and 5 bases at J, with 16 bases between. The DNA of the CDR3 is TGTGCCAGCAGTGGACAGCTAGGGGTGGAGACCCAGTACTTC. Protein product: CASSGQLGVETQYF.

The rearrangement uses TRBV9 and TRBJ2-1; TRBD2 aligns across 13 bases. The CDR3 runs 16 residues. Germline CDR1 SGDLS, CDR2 YYNGEE. V shed 3 bases, J shed 8 bases, and the junction held 8 bases outside the gene matches. The CDR3 bases are TGTGCCAGCAGCGGCGTTGGACTAGCGGGAGAACATGAGCAGTTCTTC. This codes for CASSGVGLAGEHEQFF. Using reference TRBV9 and TRBJ2-1 for the parts outside the CDR3, the full variable domain is DSGVTQTPKHLITATGQRVTLRCSPRSGDLSVYWYQQSLDQGLQFLIQYYNGEERAKGNILERFSAQQFPDLHSELNLSSLELGDSALYFCASSGVGLAGEHEQFFGPGTRLTVL.

This clonotype was recorded a few times. This chain links TRBV5-1 with TRBJ2-1; 12 bases map to TRBD2. TRBJ2-7 explains the end of the DNA better; the J call may be wrong. This CDR3 is 16 amino acids long. The germline V gene encodes CDR1 SGHRS and CDR2 YFSETQ. For the CDR3, the DNA is TGCGCCAGCAGCTTAACTAGCGGGAGGACTTCCTACGAGCAGTACTTC. Protein: CASSLTSGRTSYEQYF.

The chain uses TRBV6-2 or TRBV6-3 and TRBJ1-2; weak D call: TRBD1 (5 bases). V lost 2 bases and J lost 4, with 11 bases in between. The CDR3 totals 14 residues. Per germline, CDR1 MNHEY and CDR2 SVGEGT. The CDR3 DNA sequence: TGTGCCAGCAGTTACAGGGGATACAGCTATGGCTACACCTTC. This encodes CASSYRGYSYGYTF.

The rearrangement joins TRBV10-3 to TRBJ2-3, with D perhaps matching TRBD2 (6 bases). V lost 0 bases and J 2 bases, leaving 9 bases between the germline ends. Per the germline V gene, CDR1 is ENHRY and CDR2 is SYGVKD. This CDR3 spans 15 amino acids. CDR3 sequence (DNA): TGTGCCATCAGTGAGTCGAGCGGGTACACAGATACGCAGTATTTT. This encodes CAISESSGYTDTQYF.

Comments on this clonotype: A much larger clone sits a single nucleotide away, making a read error possible. CDR3 DNA sequence: TGTGCCAGCACTGGCTTGCGGGAGGCTAATGAAAAACTGTTTTTT. It yields the protein CASTGLREANEKLFF. The rearrangement links TRBV6-1 to TRBJ1-4; the D is unclear. Germline assignment: CDR1 MNHNS and CDR2 SASEGT. V lost 7 bases and J 3 bases, leaving 15 bases between the germline ends. The CDR3 spans 15 residues.